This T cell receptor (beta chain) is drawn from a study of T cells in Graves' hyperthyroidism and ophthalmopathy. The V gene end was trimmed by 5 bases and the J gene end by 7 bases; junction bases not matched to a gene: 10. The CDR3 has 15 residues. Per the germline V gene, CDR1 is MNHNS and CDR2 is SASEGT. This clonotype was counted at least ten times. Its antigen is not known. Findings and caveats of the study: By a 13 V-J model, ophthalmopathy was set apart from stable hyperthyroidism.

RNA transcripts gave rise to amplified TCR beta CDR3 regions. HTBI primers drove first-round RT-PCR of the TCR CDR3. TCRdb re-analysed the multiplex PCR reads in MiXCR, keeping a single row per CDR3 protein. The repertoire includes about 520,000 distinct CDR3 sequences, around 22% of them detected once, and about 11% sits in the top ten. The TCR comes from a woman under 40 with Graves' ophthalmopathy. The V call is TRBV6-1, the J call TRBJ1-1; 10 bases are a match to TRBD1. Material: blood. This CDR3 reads CASSPTRQGAGEAFF. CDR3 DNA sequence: TGTGCCAGCAGTCCCACTCGACAGGGGGCAGGTGAAGCTTTCTTT.